The source of this TCR beta chain is a study of blood T cells in healthy people across ages. In this sample, this clonotype turned up a few times. Combining a sample-barcoded 5' primer with a J-beta primer mix, a second PCR ran for roughly 6 to 12 cycles. A single record per CDR3 protein comes from TCRdb applying MiXCR to the 5' RACE reads. The table has around 800,000 distinct CDR3 sequences, 25% to 30% seen once. The CDR3 runs to 15 residues. This same sample was also part of a study on T cells of mothers and their children.

Sample: blood. The receptor's source is a boy between 5 and 17 years old in good health. The chain recombines TRBV21-1 with TRBJ1-5; the DNA was not compared with TRBD1, the D call given in the table. TRBV21-1 is an annotated pseudogene. The CDR3 DNA reads as TGTGCCAGCAGCAAAGGGCCAGGCCCCCTTAGTCCCCAGCATTTT. This translates into CASSKGPGPLSPQHF.